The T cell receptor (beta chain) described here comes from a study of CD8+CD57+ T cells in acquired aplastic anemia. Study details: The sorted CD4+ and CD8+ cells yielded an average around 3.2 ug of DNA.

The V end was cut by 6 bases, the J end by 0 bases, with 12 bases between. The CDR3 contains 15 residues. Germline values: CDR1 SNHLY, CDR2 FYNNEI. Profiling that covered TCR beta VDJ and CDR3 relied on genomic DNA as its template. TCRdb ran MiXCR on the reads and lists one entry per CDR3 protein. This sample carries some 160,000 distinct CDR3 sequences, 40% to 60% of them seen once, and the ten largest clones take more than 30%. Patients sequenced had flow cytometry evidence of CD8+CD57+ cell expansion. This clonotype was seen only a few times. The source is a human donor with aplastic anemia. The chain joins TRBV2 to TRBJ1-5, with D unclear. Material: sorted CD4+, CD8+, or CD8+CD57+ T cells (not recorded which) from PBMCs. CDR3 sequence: CASRGIAYSNQPQHF. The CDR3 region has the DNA TGTGCCAGCAGAGGAATAGCCTATAGCAATCAGCCCCAGCATTTT.